This T cell receptor beta chain was sequenced for a study of blood T cell repertoires in COVID-19. About the study: The study drew acute and convalescent COVID-19 samples from the United States, Italy and Spain. PBMCs, B-cell-depleted T cells, or T cells provided the cDNA or gDNA that made up the material.

The CDR3 covers 15 residues. Germline-derived CDR1 and CDR2 are MNHEY and SVGAGI. Trimming removed 6 bases at V and 5 bases at J, with 19 bases between. In its sample, this clone was seen once. In the original processing: Reference gene primer amplification yielded estimated nucleated cell counts. The protocol was immunoSEQ multiplex PCR, while the TCRdb copy is restricted to in-frame clones and leaves out a portion. Clone size and the V and J calls come from that table; the DNA yielded D and trimming. The sample lists roughly 310,000 clones, over 75% occurring once. Material: peripheral blood. The chain links TRBV6-5 to TRBJ1-2; D is possibly TRBD1 (5 bases). The origin of this receptor is a woman in her forties or fifties with active or convalescent COVID-19. The CDR3 region has the DNA TGTGCCAGCAGAAGTTATAGTGTCGGGGGGTATGGCTACACCTTC. This sequence encodes CASRSYSVGGYGYTF.